This T cell receptor (beta chain) was found in a study of beta chain features in type 1 diabetes. Whole-study findings and limits: Within the patient group, naive, central memory and Treg TCRB repertoires appeared more similar to each other than within healthy donors. Among all four CD4+ subsets, Type 1 diabetes patients had TCRB CDR3s that were moderately but significantly shorter.

Losses at the gene ends were 4 bases for V and 5 bases for J; bases not matched to a gene: 10. Germline V gives CDR1 SGHRS, CDR2 YFSETQ. The CDR3 consists of 16 residues. Comments on this clone: Its cognate antigen is unknown.

What was sequenced were expressed TCRB transcripts, since all of the isolated RNA had been reverse transcribed. Repertoires were generated with immunoSEQ multiplex PCR, while TCRdb's copy carries only in-frame clones and drops some. The table includes 130,000 to 150,000 clones, roughly 50% detected once. The gene calls are TRBV5-1 and TRBJ2-2, with 8 bases lining up with TRBD2. The TCR was taken from a man aged 18 to 29 in good health. Sequenced input: Tregs from blood. The CDR3 spells CASSPWLLAGTGELFF. The CDR3 coding sequence is TGCGCCAGCAGCCCCTGGTTGTTAGCGGGGACCGGGGAGCTGTTTTTT. Looking up the rest from reference TRBV5-1 and TRBJ2-2 gives the full variable domain: KAGVTQTPRYLIKTRGQQVTLSCSPISGHRSVSWYQQTPGQGLQFLFEYFSETQRNKGNFPGRFSGRQFSNSRSEMNVSTLELGDSALYLCASSPWLLAGTGELFFGEGSRLTVL.